This entry describes one T cell receptor beta chain. This sample is part of a study of blood T cell repertoires in COVID-19. Study as a whole: Samples taken during acute and convalescent COVID-19 were collected in the United States, Italy and Spain.

Unmatched junction bases numbered 6, after V lost 9 bases and J lost 9 bases. The germline CDR1 and CDR2 sequences are MGHDK and SYGVNS. This CDR3 comprises 12 residues. The repertoire was sequenced with immunoSEQ multiplex PCR; TCRdb's copy has only in-frame clones and lacks some. The sample shows about 300,000 clones, 75% to 95% of them seen only once. This sequence joins TRBV25-1 and TRBJ2-1; 9 bases are a match to TRBD1. Sequencing used peripheral blood. The source is a woman aged 25 to 39 with COVID-19, enrolled during active disease. The CDR3 reads CASETGGGEQFF. The CDR3 DNA sequence: TGTGCCAGTGAGACAGGGGGTGGTGAGCAGTTCTTC.